Listed below are T cell receptor beta chains from one sample, sequenced in a study of T cells after yellow fever vaccination. A single record per CDR3 protein comes from TCRdb applying MiXCR to the 5' RACE reads. In the table there are under 400,000 distinct CDR3 sequences, about 12% of which are singletons. Sequencing was performed on CD4+ T cells sorted from PBMCs, taken 15 days after the yellow fever booster vaccination. All receptors derive from a man aged 18 to 35 who received the YFV17D yellow fever vaccine. Each CDR3 is given with its conserved first and last residue. A D gene is named only where the DNA matches it firmly. Size values are once, few and many counts, or a class for expanded clones, and some rows have none.

d_call j_call v_call clone_size cdr3_nt cdr3_aa
- TRBJ1-2 TRBV10-3 - TGTGCCATCAGCCCTCGAGACAGGATTAACTATGGCTACACCTTC CAISPRDRINYGYTF
- TRBJ1-6 TRBV3-1 many TGTGCCAGCAGCCAATCGGGAGATAATTCACCCCTCCACTTT CASSQSGDNSPLHF
- TRBJ2-5 TRBV18 few TGTGCCAGCTCACCACGTTTTGAGGTCGGCTTCGGAGAGACCCAGTACTTC CASSPRFEVGFGETQYF
- TRBJ1-1 TRBV7-9 - TGTGCCAGCAGACCCTCCCCTGGTGAGGGGGCTGAAGCTTTCTTT CASRPSPGEGAEAFF
TRBD1 TRBJ1-2 TRBV7-2 few TGTGCCAGCAGCCTCGGGACAGGTTCAAGCGGCTACACCTTC CASSLGTGSSGYTF
- TRBJ1-1 TRBV4-3 - TGCGCCAGCAGCCAAGAATTGATTGGGGATAGGGGGGACACTGAAGCTTTCTTT CASSQELIGDRGDTEAFF
TRBD1 TRBJ2-1 TRBV7-6 many TGTGCCAGCAGCTTCGGACAGGGCTCCTACAATGAGCAGTTCTTC CASSFGQGSYNEQFF
TRBD2 TRBJ2-2 TRBV6-2/TRBV6-3 few TGTGCCAGCAACGTGGGACTAACCACCGGGGAGCTGTTTTTT CASNVGLTTGELFF
TRBD1 TRBJ2-6 TRBV12-3/TRBV12-4 - TGTGCCAGCAGACAGGGGCTCGTCCTGACTTTC CASRQGLVLTF
- TRBJ1-5 TRBV7-9 many TGTGCCAGCAGCTTAGGTTCAGGCCTATCCCAGCCCCAGCATTTT CASSLGSGLSQPQHF
- TRBJ1-6 TRBV2 few TGTGCCAGCGATTCACCCCTCCACTTT CASDSPLHF
- TRBJ2-3 TRBV4-3 few TGCGCCAGCAGCCAAACTGGCGGGGTTCTCACAGATACGCAGTATTTT CASSQTGGVLTDTQYF
- TRBJ1-1 TRBV12-3/TRBV12-4 - TGTGCCAGCAGCTTGAATACGAACACTGAAGCTTTCTTT CASSLNTNTEAFF
TRBD1 TRBJ1-3 TRBV4-1 - TGCGCCAGCAGCCAACCTGGACAGGACTCTGGAAACACCATATATTTT CASSQPGQDSGNTIYF
- TRBJ1-2 TRBV7-2 - TGTGCCAGCCCTAAGTTAGGGCCTCTCGCTAACTATGGCTACACCTTC CASPKLGPLANYGYTF
- TRBJ2-5 TRBV7-2 few TGTGCCAGCAGCTTCCAGGGGGGCCGGGAGACCCAGTACTTC CASSFQGGRETQYF
TRBD1 TRBJ1-1 TRBV5-1 - TGCGCCAGCAGCCGCCTCACAGGGGACACTGAAGCTTTCTTT CASSRLTGDTEAFF